The 21 T cell receptor beta chains listed next were all sequenced from one sample in a study of cytotoxic CD8 clonotypes in ibrutinib-treated CLL. Method: immunoSEQ multiplex PCR; TCRdb's copy keeps in-frame clones and lacks some. Among roughly 250,000 clones listed, 70% were seen once. Specimen: PBMCs, collected after 24 months of ibrutinib treatment. The source is a human donor with chronic lymphocytic leukemia.

In its sample, this clone was seen a few times. The genes are TRBV2 and TRBJ2-3; 7 bases map to TRBD1. The CDR3 length is 15 residues. From germline, CDR1 is SNHLY and CDR2 FYNNEI. V trimming: 3 bases; J trimming: 2 bases; junction bases outside the gene matches: 5. The CDR3 DNA reads TGTGCCAGCAGTGACCGGGACAGAGACACAGATACGCAGTATTTT. This translates into CASSDRDRDTDTQYF.

The V gene is TRBV7-2, the J gene TRBJ2-5, with D unresolved. V dropped 5 bases and J dropped 4 bases, with 11 bases sitting between them. This CDR3 is 13 amino acids long. Per germline, CDR1 SGHTA and CDR2 FQGNSA. The CDR3 DNA reads TGTGCCAGCAGCCTGACGACTCCAGAGACCCAGTACTTC. As protein: CASSLTTPETQYF.

This clone was recorded once. The chain has TRBV28 and TRBJ1-1; a weak D match, TRBD1 (6 bases). Germline V gives CDR1 MDHEN, CDR2 SYDVKM. Trimming removed 8 bases at V and 3 bases at J, with 10 bases between. This CDR3 is built from 12 residues. This CDR3 reads CASYRAYTEAFF. CDR3 nucleotides: TGTGCCAGCTACAGGGCGTACACTGAAGCTTTCTTT.

The chain combines TRBV30 with TRBJ1-5; 7 bases match TRBD1. Germline loops: CDR1 GTSNPN, CDR2 SVGIG (reference sequence). This CDR3 is 13 amino acids long. Trimming took 2 bases from V and 7 from J; bases not matched to a gene: 5. The CDR3 DNA reads TGTGCCTGGAGTACAGCAGGGGGACAGCCCCAGCATTTT. Translation gives CAWSTAGGQPQHF.

V gene TRBV5-1 combines with J gene TRBJ1-5; tentatively, D is TRBD1 (6 bases). With 4 bases removed from V and 1 base from J, the gap between germline ends came to 12 bases. CDR1 and CDR2 from the germline V gene are SGHRS and YFSETQ. This CDR3 is 15 amino acids long. CDR3 region: CASSPQGGSNQPQHF. In DNA, the CDR3 is TGCGCCAGCAGCCCACAGGGTGGGAGCAATCAGCCCCAGCATTTT.

V is TRBV4-2 and J is TRBJ1-2, with 12 bases that match TRBD1. The germline gives CDR1 LGHNA, CDR2 YNFKEQ. Losses at the gene ends were 1 base for V and 8 bases for J; bases not matched to a gene: 11. The CDR3 loop spans 17 amino acids. The CDR3 sequence is CASSQVLQGQGAGGYTF. For the CDR3, the DNA is TGTGCCAGCAGCCAAGTTCTTCAGGGACAGGGGGCCGGGGGCTACACCTTC.

V gene TRBV11-3 combines with J gene TRBJ2-7; possible D gene TRBD1, 6 bases. From germline, CDR1 is SGHNT and CDR2 YENEEA. V was shortened by 5 bases and J by 2 bases, with 13 bases between the two germline ends. The CDR3 spans 14 residues. The CDR3 loop reads CASSPRTVPYEQYF. The DNA of the CDR3 is TGTGCCAGCAGCCCTCGGACAGTTCCCTACGAGCAGTACTTC.

The chain has TRBV30 and TRBJ1-1; no clear D. From germline, CDR1 is GTSNPN and CDR2 SVGIG (reference sequence). The V and J ends lost 7 bases and 5 bases respectively, with 14 bases between them. There are 12 residues in the CDR3. This chain's CDR3 is CASHRAPTEAFF. CDR3 nucleotides: TGTGCCTCTCATCGGGCACCGACTGAAGCTTTCTTT.

CDR3 sequence: CAWSRNPGGPLTQYF. In nucleotides, the CDR3 is TGTGCCTGGAGCCGGAACCCGGGAGGGCCGCTGACCCAGTACTTC. The chain uses TRBV30 and TRBJ2-5; 8 bases agree with TRBD2. The CDR3 spans 15 residues. Germline V gives CDR1 GTSNPN, CDR2 SVGIG (reference sequence). The junction had 13 bases not matched to a gene; V was cut back by 3 bases and J by 7 bases.

The gene calls are TRBV7-3 and TRBJ2-1; the match to TRBD2 covers 7 bases. Germline CDR1 SGHTA, CDR2 FQGTGA. The CDR3 sequence is 15 residues long. J gave up 7 bases and V 5 bases, and 11 bases lay outside the gene matches. CDR3 protein: CASSRTSGVGNEQFF. DNA for the CDR3: TGTGCCAGCAGCCGGACTAGTGGGGTGGGGAATGAGCAGTTCTTC.

The genes are TRBV18 and TRBJ1-1; TRBD1 matches at 7 bases. The V gene's germline CDR1 is KGHSH and CDR2 LQKENI. Trimming cost V 5 bases and J 3 bases; bases outside gene matches: 6. CDR3 length equals 14 residues. CDR3 coding DNA: TGTGCCAGCTCAGAGACAGGGTGGGACACTGAAGCTTTCTTT. This sequence encodes CASSETGWDTEAFF.

This clone appeared a single time. This chain uses TRBV9 with TRBJ2-5; 7 nucleotides match TRBD2. Germline V gives CDR1 SGDLS, CDR2 YYNGEE. The J segment lost 5 bases and the V segment lost 5 bases, leaving 12 bases of the junction unmatched. This CDR3 spans 15 amino acids. The CDR3, as DNA: TGTGCCAGCAGTCCGAGGTGGGGGGGTTTGGAGACCCAGTACTTC. This sequence encodes CASSPRWGGLETQYF.

The chain is built from TRBV25-1 and TRBJ1-2; 7 bases are shared with TRBD1. Germline CDR1 and CDR2: MGHDK and SYGVNS. The junction had 6 bases not matched to a gene; V was cut back by 5 bases and J by 6 bases. This CDR3 region has 13 residues. The chain's CDR3 is CASSHGTDDGYTF. The CDR3 DNA sequence: TGTGCCAGCAGTCACGGGACAGACGATGGCTACACCTTC.

The chain recombines TRBV6-6 with TRBJ1-5; D gene ambiguous. V dropped 9 bases and J dropped 0 bases, with 6 bases sitting between them. The CDR3 loop spans 12 amino acids. The germline CDR1 and CDR2 sequences are MNHNY and SVGAGI (reference sequence). The CDR3 DNA sequence: TGTGCCAGAGGCAATAGCAATCAGCCCCAGCATTTT. Its protein product is CARGNSNQPQHF.

The chain links TRBV5-4 to TRBJ2-5; tentatively, D is TRBD2 (5 bases). This CDR3 has 15 amino acids. Germline CDR1 SGHNT, CDR2 YYREEE (reference sequence). V was pared by 1 base and J by 4 bases, with 14 bases between. CDR3 sequence (DNA): TGTGCCAGCAGCTTGTGGGTCCCCGAGGGAGAGACCCAGTACTTC. This gives the protein CASSLWVPEGETQYF.

The gene calls are TRBV7-2 and TRBJ2-7, with TRBD2 matching over 9 bases. Germline CDR1 SGHTA, CDR2 FQGNSA. With 1 base clipped from V and 2 bases from J, the junction kept 6 bases outside the gene matches. This CDR3 comprises 16 residues. CDR3 sequence: CASSLVTSGHAYEQYF. CDR3 sequence (DNA): TGTGCCAGCAGCTTAGTAACTAGCGGGCATGCCTACGAGCAGTACTTC.

This clone was detected once. The J gene is TRBJ2-7, the V gene TRBV6-1; the D gene is possibly TRBD2 (6 bases). The CDR3 totals 15 residues. The germline CDR1 and CDR2 sequences are MNHNS and SASEGT. The V end was cut by 5 bases, the J end by 2 bases, with 16 bases between. The CDR3 DNA is TGTGCCAGCAGTACGGTTGGGTTAGCGGCCTACGAGCAGTACTTC. Translating it yields CASSTVGLAAYEQYF.

CDR3 region: CASSSTGSEQYF. The CDR3 DNA sequence: TGTGCCAGCAGCTCAACAGGGTCCGAGCAGTACTTC. The chain uses TRBV11-2 and TRBJ2-7; D is possibly TRBD1 (6 bases). Trimming removed 4 bases from V and 6 bases from J, with 10 bases in between. Germline-derived CDR1 and CDR2 are SGHAT and FQNNGV. The CDR3 totals 12 residues.

The chain couples TRBV5-1 to TRBJ1-2; the D gene is possibly TRBD1 (5 bases). The V end lost 2 bases, the J end lost 4 bases, and 15 bases lay between the germline ends. Germline V CDR1 and CDR2: SGHRS, YFSETQ. The CDR3 contains 15 residues. The CDR3 protein is CASSFDSLLIYGYTF. The CDR3 DNA reads as TGCGCCAGCAGCTTCGACAGCCTCCTGATCTATGGCTACACCTTC.

The V and J genes are TRBV9 and TRBJ1-1, with D hard to call. Germline CDR1 and CDR2: SGDLS and YYNGEE. Trimming left V 0 bases short and J 5 bases short, with 11 bases between. The CDR3 has 14 residues. The DNA for the CDR3 is TGTGCCAGCAGCGTAGGGGTGGGAAGGACTGAAGCTTTCTTT. Amino acid sequence: CASSVGVGRTEAFF.

The J gene is TRBJ2-7, the V gene TRBV4-3, with TRBD2 identical over 12 bases. Germline values: CDR1 LGHNA, CDR2 YSLEER. CDR3 length: 14 amino acids. J gave up 6 bases and V 4 bases, and 4 bases lay outside the gene matches. Written as DNA, the CDR3 is TGCGCCAGCAGCCTGACTAGCGGGAGTATCGAGCAGTACTTC. It is translated as CASSLTSGSIEQYF.